Below are 22 T cell receptor beta chains sequenced from a single sample in a study of cytomegalovirus exposure and HLA in healthy donors. Assay used: immunoSEQ multiplex PCR; TCRdb lists only in-frame clones, some missing. The table has some 320,000 clones, about nine tenths seen once. The material sequenced was PBMCs. The receptors originated from a woman aged 25 to 39 in good health and CMV-seropositive.

This chain uses TRBV5-4 with TRBJ2-7; 9 nucleotides agree with TRBD2. CDR3 length equals 14 residues. CDR1 SGHNT and CDR2 YYREEE come from the germline V gene (reference sequence). V gave up 2 bases and J gave up 0 bases; unmatched junction bases: 0. The CDR3 protein is CASSFSGSSYEQYF. The DNA of the CDR3 is TGTGCCAGCAGCTTTAGCGGGAGCTCCTACGAGCAGTACTTC.

This chain connects TRBV28 to TRBJ1-2; 9 bases match TRBD1. CDR1 MDHEN and CDR2 SYDVKM come from the germline V gene. The CDR3 loop spans 14 amino acids. The V gene end was trimmed by 7 bases and the J gene end by 7 bases; junction bases not matched to a gene: 10. This CDR3 is CASKGGQGSSGYTF. In DNA, the CDR3 is TGTGCCAGCAAAGGGGGACAGGGATCGTCTGGCTACACCTTC.

This clone was counted once. The rearrangement uses TRBV15 and TRBJ1-6; D remains ambiguous. Germline V CDR1 and CDR2: LNHNV, YYDKDF (reference sequence). CDR3 length: 15 amino acids. With 0 bases removed from V and 9 bases from J, the gap between germline ends came to 12 bases. The CDR3 is CATSRDWGEGSPLHF. The CDR3 DNA is TGTGCCACCAGCAGAGATTGGGGTGAAGGTTCACCCCTCCACTTT. Using reference TRBV15 and TRBJ1-6 for the parts outside the CDR3, the full variable domain is DAMVIQNPRYQVTQFGKPVTLSCSQTLNHNVMYWYQQKSSQAPKLLFHYYDKDFNNEADTPDNFQSRRPNTSFCFLDIRSPGLGDTAMYLCATSRDWGEGSPLHFGNGTRLTVT.

The chain recombines TRBV27 with TRBJ2-7, with 12 positions matching TRBD1. Germline CDR1 MNHEY, CDR2 SMNVEV (reference sequence). The CDR3 length is 14 residues. V was pared by 5 bases and J by 9 bases, with 8 bases of the junction left unmatched. CDR3 protein: CASSRGTGGAGQYF. The CDR3 coding sequence is TGTGCCAGCAGTCGCGGGACAGGGGGCGCAGGGCAGTACTTC.

CDR3 sequence reads: CASSLTASTEAFF. Written as DNA, the CDR3 is TGTGCCAGCAGTTTAACAGCGAGCACTGAAGCTTTCTTT. The rearrangement joins TRBV28 to TRBJ1-1; D gene ambiguous. Germline-derived CDR1 and CDR2 are MDHEN and SYDVKM. This CDR3 is built from 13 residues. The germline V and J ends were trimmed by 2 bases and 4 bases, with 8 bases remaining between them.

This chain links TRBV7-9 with TRBJ1-4, with a possible D match to TRBD1 (5 bases). V lost 4 bases to trimming and J lost 5 bases, with 11 bases between them. CDR3 size: 14 residues. CDR1 SEHNR and CDR2 FQNEAQ come from the germline V gene (reference sequence). The CDR3 is CASSYDSINEKLFF. The DNA of the CDR3 is TGTGCCAGCAGCTATGACAGCATAAATGAAAAACTGTTTTTT.

The CDR3 coding sequence is TGTGCCAGCAGTCGTCGGACAGGGTTCCTTCAGCCCCAGCATTTT. It codes for CASSRRTGFLQPQHF. J is TRBJ1-5 and V is TRBV27; 8 positions match TRBD1. Germline V CDR1 and CDR2: MNHEY, SMNVEV (reference sequence). This CDR3 is built from 15 residues. The junction had 9 bases not matched to a gene; V was cut back by 5 bases and J by 6 bases.

This sequence joins TRBV29-1 and TRBJ2-3; no reliable D call. The CDR3 runs 11 residues. Deletions cut 4 bases from V and 4 bases from J, with 6 bases between. Germline CDR1 is SQVTM and CDR2 is ANQGSEA. The CDR3 sequence is CSVGLPDTQYF. The CDR3 DNA is TGCAGCGTTGGGCTCCCAGATACGCAGTATTTT.

In this sample, this clone turned up a few times. V and J are TRBV6-6 and TRBJ2-3; D uncertain. CDR3 length: 14 residues. Germline CDR1 and CDR2: MNHNY and SVGAGI (reference sequence). V was clipped by 4 bases and J by 0 bases, with 8 bases between them. The DNA of the CDR3 is TGTGCCAGCAGTTCGCCAGTGAGCACAGATACGCAGTATTTT. Its protein product is CASSSPVSTDTQYF.

CDR3 amino acids: CASSLAAGTEETQYF. The CDR3 nucleotides are TGCGCCAGCAGCTTGGCCGCCGGGACAGAAGAGACCCAGTACTTC. This rearrangement joins TRBV5-1 to TRBJ2-5, with 7 bases identical to TRBD1. The CDR3 covers 15 residues. The V gene end was trimmed by 0 bases and the J gene end by 3 bases; junction bases not matched to a gene: 5. CDR1 is SGHRS and CDR2 is YFSETQ in the germline V gene.

V and J are TRBV9 and TRBJ2-5; no clear D gene. Germline CDR1 SGDLS, CDR2 YYNGEE. CDR3 length equals 12 residues. V was shortened by 3 bases and J by 5 bases, with 8 bases between the two germline ends. The CDR3 sequence: CASSDWTETQYF. As DNA, the CDR3 is TGTGCCAGCAGCGACTGGACGGAGACCCAGTACTTC.

The V and J genes are TRBV25-1 and TRBJ2-2; 8 bases are a match to TRBD1. Unmatched junction bases numbered 6, after V lost 4 bases and J lost 5 bases. CDR3 length: 15 residues. Germline CDR1 MGHDK, CDR2 SYGVNS. As DNA, the CDR3 is TGTGCCAGCAGTGGCAGGGGGCGCGATACCGGGGAGCTGTTTTTT. Its protein product is CASSGRGRDTGELFF. The whole variable domain, filled in from reference TRBV25-1 and TRBJ2-2, reads EADIYQTPRYLVIGTGKKITLECSQTMGHDKMYWYQQDPGMELHLIHYSYGVNSTEKGDLSSESTVSRIRTEHFPLTLESARPSHTSQYLCASSGRGRDTGELFFGEGSRLTVL.

The chain has TRBV6-5 and TRBJ1-3, with D perhaps matching TRBD1 (5 bases). The CDR3 has 14 amino acids. The V and J ends lost 0 bases and 4 bases respectively, with 7 bases between them. CDR1 is MNHEY, CDR2 SVGAGI, per germline. The CDR3 sequence: CASSYSRVGNTIYF. The CDR3 nucleotides read TGTGCCAGCAGTTACTCCAGGGTAGGAAACACCATATATTTT.

This clone has a single count. The V call is TRBV7-9, the J call TRBJ2-3, with D maybe TRBD2 (6 bases). Trimming cost V 4 bases and J 0 bases, with 20 bases left between them. Per germline, CDR1 SEHNR and CDR2 FQNEAQ (reference sequence). The CDR3 runs 18 residues. This CDR3 reads CASSYGKMRDLSTDTQYF. DNA of the CDR3: TGTGCCAGCAGCTACGGGAAGATGCGGGACCTTAGCACAGATACGCAGTATTTT. The entire variable domain, with the rest obtained from reference TRBV7-9 and TRBJ2-3, is as follows: DTGVSQNPRHKITKRGQNVTFRCDPISEHNRLYWYRQTLGQGPEFLTYFQNEAQLEKSRLLSDRFSAERPKGSFSTLEIQRTEQGDSAMYLCASSYGKMRDLSTDTQYFGPGTRLTVL.

Many counts were recorded for this clone. This chain joins TRBV9 and TRBJ1-3; D unresolved. The CDR3 is 15 residues long. Germline CDR1 reads SGDLS; CDR2 reads YYNGEE. V lost 2 bases and J lost 7, with 16 bases in between. The CDR3: CASSVGGVGTNTIYF. The CDR3 DNA follows: TGTGCCAGCAGCGTTGGAGGAGTTGGAACGAACACCATATATTTT.

CDR3 loop: CASRIDRAGINEQFF. The CDR3 region has the DNA TGTGCCAGCAGAATAGACAGGGCGGGAATCAATGAGCAGTTCTTC. This rearrangement joins TRBV6-1 to TRBJ2-1; a weak D match, TRBD1 (7 bases). In germline, CDR1 is MNHNS, CDR2 SASEGT. Between the trimmed V and J ends, which lost 6 bases and 6 bases, there was a span of 18 bases. This CDR3 region has 15 residues.

This sequence joins TRBV6-5 and TRBJ2-7, with unresolved D. V lost 8 bases and J 3 bases, leaving 17 bases between the germline ends. CDR3 length: 14 residues. Germline-derived CDR1 and CDR2 are MNHEY and SVGAGI. The CDR3 sequence: CASGEYLLNYEQYF. CDR3 nucleotides: TGTGCCAGCGGCGAATATCTCCTAAACTACGAGCAGTACTTC.

The rearrangement links TRBV9 to TRBJ2-1; D call uncertain. The ends were cut back, 0 bases at V and 7 bases at J, with 11 bases in the middle. Germline V gene sequence: CDR1 SGDLS, CDR2 YYNGEE. The CDR3 length is 14 residues. CDR3 in amino acids: CASSVGADVNEQFF. CDR3 coding DNA: TGTGCCAGCAGCGTAGGTGCAGACGTGAATGAGCAGTTCTTC.

This chain uses TRBV9 with TRBJ2-2; weak D call: TRBD2 (6 bases). V lost 6 bases to trimming and J lost 5 bases, with 8 bases between them. This CDR3 spans 12 amino acids. Germline CDR1 and CDR2: SGDLS and YYNGEE. The CDR3 here is CASTRGTGELFF. The CDR3 nucleotides read TGTGCCAGCACCCGGGGGACCGGGGAGCTGTTTTTT.

The V gene is TRBV9, the J gene TRBJ2-1; 11 nucleotides align to TRBD2. CDR1 is SGDLS, CDR2 YYNGEE, per germline. J gave up 2 bases and V 3 bases, and 4 bases lay outside the gene matches. The CDR3 extends over 16 amino acids. CDR3 sequence: CASSAPSGRTYNEQFF. The CDR3 nucleotides are TGTGCCAGCAGCGCCCCTAGCGGGAGGACCTACAATGAGCAGTTCTTC.

The sample holds one count of this clone. The rearrangement uses TRBV28 and TRBJ1-1; a weak D match, TRBD1 (5 bases). CDR3 length: 15 amino acids. CDR1 MDHEN and CDR2 SYDVKM come from the germline V gene. V lost 3 bases and J lost 10, with 21 bases in between. In nucleotides, the CDR3 is TGTGCCAGCAGTTTGTACAGGTTGAGGGGTGGGCGAGCTTTCTTT. Its translation: CASSLYRLRGGRAFF.

The CDR3 bases are TGTGCCAGCAGCTTGGTTCAGGCGGGCGATGAAAAACTGTTTTTT. Amino acid sequence: CASSLVQAGDEKLFF. The V and J genes are TRBV5-6 and TRBJ1-4; D unclear. There are 15 residues in the CDR3. The V end lost 0 bases, the J end lost 6 bases, and 12 bases lay between the germline ends. Germline CDR1 reads SGHDT; CDR2 reads YYEEEE.